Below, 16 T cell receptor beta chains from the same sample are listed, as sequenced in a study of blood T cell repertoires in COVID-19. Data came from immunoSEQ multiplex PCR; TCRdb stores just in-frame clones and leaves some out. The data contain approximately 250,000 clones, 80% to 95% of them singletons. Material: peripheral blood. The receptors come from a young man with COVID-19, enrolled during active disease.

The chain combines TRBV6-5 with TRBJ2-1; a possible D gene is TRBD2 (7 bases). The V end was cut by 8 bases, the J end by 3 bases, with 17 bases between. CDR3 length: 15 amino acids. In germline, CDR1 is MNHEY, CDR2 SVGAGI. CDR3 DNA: TGTGCCAGCCAACGGGGGGCTCAGTACTACAATGAGCAGTTCTTC. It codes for CASQRGAQYYNEQFF.

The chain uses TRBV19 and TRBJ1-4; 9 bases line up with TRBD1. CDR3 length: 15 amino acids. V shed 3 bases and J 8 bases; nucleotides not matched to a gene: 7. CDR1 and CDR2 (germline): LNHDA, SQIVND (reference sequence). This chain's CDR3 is CASSISGQGNEKLFF. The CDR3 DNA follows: TGTGCCAGTAGTATTTCGGGACAGGGTAACGAAAAACTGTTTTTT.

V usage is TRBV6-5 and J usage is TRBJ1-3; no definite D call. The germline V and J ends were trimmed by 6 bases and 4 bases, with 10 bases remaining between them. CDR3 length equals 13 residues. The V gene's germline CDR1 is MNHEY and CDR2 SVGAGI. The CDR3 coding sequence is TGTGCCAGCAGACGTACATCCGGAAACACCATATATTTT. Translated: CASRRTSGNTIYF.

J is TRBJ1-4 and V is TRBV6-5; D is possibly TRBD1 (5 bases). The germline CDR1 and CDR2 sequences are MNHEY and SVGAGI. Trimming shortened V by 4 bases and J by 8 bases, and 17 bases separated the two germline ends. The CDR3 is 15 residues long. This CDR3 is CASSSQVGVGEKLFF. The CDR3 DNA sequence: TGTGCCAGCAGTTCCCAAGTAGGGGTTGGGGAAAAACTGTTTTTT.

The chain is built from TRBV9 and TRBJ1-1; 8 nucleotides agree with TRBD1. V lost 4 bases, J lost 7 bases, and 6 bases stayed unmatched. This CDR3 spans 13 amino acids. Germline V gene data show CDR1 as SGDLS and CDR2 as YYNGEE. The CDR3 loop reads CASSFRGRSEAFF. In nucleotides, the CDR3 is TGTGCCAGCAGCTTCAGGGGGCGTAGTGAAGCTTTCTTT.

The CDR3 here is CAARQGYNSPLHF. As DNA, the CDR3 is TGTGCCGCCAGACAGGGCTATAATTCACCCCTCCACTTT. J is TRBJ1-6 and V is TRBV30; 7 bases line up with TRBD1. Unmatched junction bases numbered 4, after V lost 8 bases and J lost 3 bases. There are 13 residues in the CDR3. CDR1 is GTSNPN, CDR2 SVGIG, per germline (reference sequence).

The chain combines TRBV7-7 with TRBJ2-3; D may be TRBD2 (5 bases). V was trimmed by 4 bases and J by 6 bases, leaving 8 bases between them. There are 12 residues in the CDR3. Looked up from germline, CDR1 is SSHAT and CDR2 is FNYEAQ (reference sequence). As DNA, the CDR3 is TGTGCCAGCAGCTCCCCGGGGGATACGCAGTATTTT. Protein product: CASSSPGDTQYF.

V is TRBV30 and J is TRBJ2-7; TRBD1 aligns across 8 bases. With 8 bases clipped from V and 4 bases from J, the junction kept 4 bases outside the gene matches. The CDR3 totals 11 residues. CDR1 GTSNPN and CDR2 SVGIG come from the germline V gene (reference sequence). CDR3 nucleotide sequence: TGTGCCGGGACAGGAGGTTACGAGCAGTACTTC. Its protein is CAGTGGYEQYF.

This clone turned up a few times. The CDR3 loop reads CASSSTAGSGYTF. Here the CDR3 DNA reads TGTGCCAGTAGCTCCACCGCGGGCTCTGGCTACACCTTC. The chain links TRBV19 to TRBJ1-2; D gene ambiguous. Trimming pared 6 bases from V and 7 bases from J, leaving 15 bases between. Germline assignment: CDR1 LNHDA and CDR2 SQIVND (reference sequence). CDR3 length equals 13 residues.

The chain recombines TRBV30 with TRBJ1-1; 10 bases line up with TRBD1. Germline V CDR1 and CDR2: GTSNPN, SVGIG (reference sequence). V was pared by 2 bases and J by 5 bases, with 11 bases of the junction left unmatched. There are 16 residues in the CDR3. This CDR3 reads CAWSPRQGAMWTEAFF. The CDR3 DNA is TGTGCCTGGAGTCCTCGACAGGGGGCAATGTGGACTGAAGCTTTCTTT.

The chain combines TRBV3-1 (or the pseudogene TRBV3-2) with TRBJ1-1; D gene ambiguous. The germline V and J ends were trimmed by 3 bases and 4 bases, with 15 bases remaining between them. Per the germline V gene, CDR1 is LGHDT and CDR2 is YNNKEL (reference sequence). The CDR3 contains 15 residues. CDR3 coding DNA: TGTGCCAGCAGCCATGGTTATAGGGAGGTCACTGAAGCTTTCTTT. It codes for CASSHGYREVTEAFF.

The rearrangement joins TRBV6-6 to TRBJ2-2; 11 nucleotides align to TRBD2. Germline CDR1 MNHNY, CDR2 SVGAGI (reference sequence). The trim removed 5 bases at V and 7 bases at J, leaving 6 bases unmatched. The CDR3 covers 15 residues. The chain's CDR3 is CASSISGGDLGELFF. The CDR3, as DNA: TGTGCCAGCAGTATTAGCGGGGGGGACCTCGGGGAGCTGTTTTTT.

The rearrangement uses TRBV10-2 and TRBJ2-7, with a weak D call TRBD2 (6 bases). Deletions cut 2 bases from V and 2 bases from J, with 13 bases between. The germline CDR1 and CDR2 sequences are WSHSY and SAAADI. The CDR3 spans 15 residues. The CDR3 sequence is CASSETGEGTYEQYF. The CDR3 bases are TGCGCCAGCAGTGAGACGGGAGAAGGTACCTACGAGCAGTACTTC.

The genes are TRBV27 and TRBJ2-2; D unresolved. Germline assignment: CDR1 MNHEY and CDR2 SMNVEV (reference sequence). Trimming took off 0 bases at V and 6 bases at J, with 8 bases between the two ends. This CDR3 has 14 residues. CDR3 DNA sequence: TGTGCCAGCAGTTTATCTCCAGTCCCCGGGGAGCTGTTTTTT. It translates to CASSLSPVPGELFF.

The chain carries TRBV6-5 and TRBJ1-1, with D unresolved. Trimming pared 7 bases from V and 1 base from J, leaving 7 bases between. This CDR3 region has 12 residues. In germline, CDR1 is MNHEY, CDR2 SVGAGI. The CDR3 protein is CASTTQNTEAFF. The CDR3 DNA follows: TGTGCCAGCACTACTCAGAACACTGAAGCTTTCTTT.

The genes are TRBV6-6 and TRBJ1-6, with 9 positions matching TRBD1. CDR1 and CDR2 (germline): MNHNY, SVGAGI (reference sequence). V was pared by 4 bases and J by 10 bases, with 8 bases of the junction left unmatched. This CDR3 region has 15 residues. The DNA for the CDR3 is TGTGCCAGCAGTTCCGGGACAGGGCTAGGGTCACCCCTCCACTTT. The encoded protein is CASSSGTGLGSPLHF.